A selection of T cell receptor beta chains follows, all from one sample in a study of beta chain features in type 1 diabetes. Method: immunoSEQ multiplex PCR; TCRdb's copy keeps in-frame clones and lacks some. The table shows some 230,000 clones, with 9% to 10% occurring only once. The sample was naive CD4+ T cells from blood. These receptors all stem from a woman under 30 in good health. CDR3s leave out the opening cysteine and the closing phenylalanine or tryptophan. Only part of the rows carry a size: once, few, many, or a class if the clone is expanded.

size	V	J	CDR3
NA	TRBV6-1	TRBJ2-1	ASSGDSGYNEQF
few	TRBV4-2	TRBJ1-1	ASRERAEAF
few	TRBV5-1	TRBJ1-2	ASSLGQVDYGYT
few	TRBV5-6	TRBJ1-3	ASSRDRGEAIY
NA	TRBV25-1	TRBJ1-1	ASSELARGTEAF
few	TRBV6-5	TRBJ2-5	ASSLAGGPKETQY
NA	TRBV27	TRBJ2-7	ASSSPGQSYEQY
few	TRBV6-1	TRBJ2-1	ASSEALGPPYNEQF
few	TRBV6-5	TRBJ1-6	ASSWTGRTRNSPLH
few	TRBV6-5	TRBJ2-7	ASSLGRDRGHEQY
NA	TRBV7-2	TRBJ2-7	ASSPRQGSEQY
NA	TRBV5-3	TRBJ2-2	ARSLLLRGQSAGELF
few	TRBV27	TRBJ1-1	ASSSPRRWGGTEAF
NA	TRBV19	TRBJ1-1	ASSNTGSAF
NA	TRBV7-9	TRBJ2-7	ASSSDIVTYEQY
once	TRBV15	TRBJ1-1	ATSRVGGAAEAF
few	TRBV5-1	TRBJ2-7	ASSPTGSTYEQY
few	TRBV5-1	TRBJ2-5	ASSSRATSQETQY